This T cell receptor (beta chain) was sequenced in a study of shared clonotypes between healthy human individuals. General observations from the study: The represented genetic and exposure-history diversity was limited by the small number of donors. Approximately 4.5% was the fraction of naive CD4 clonotypes found shared across a few donors.

Several immunoSEQ plates received, in even portions, the genomic DNA of each subset. Only in-frame clones appear in the TCRdb table, and some are missing; sequencing was by immunoSEQ multiplex PCR. Of 950,000 to 1,300,000 clones in the sample, under 80% are singletons; the top ten hold around 1.4%. As for this clone: What it recognizes is unknown.

The V gene lost 5 bases and the J gene lost 2 bases, with 9 bases spanning the gap. CDR3 size: 13 residues. CDR1 and CDR2 from the germline V gene are SGHRS and YFSETQ. This chain joins TRBV5-1 and TRBJ2-3; weak D call: TRBD1 (5 bases). This clonotype originated in a man younger than 35 in good health. Material: memory CD4+ T cells sorted from blood. This sample's subset: CD45RA-negative fraction. The CDR3 DNA reads TGCGCCAGCAGGTGGGGCTCCACAGATACGCAGTATTTT. Protein: CASRWGSTDTQYF.